Shown below are 14 T cell receptor beta chains from a single sample sequenced in a study of cytomegalovirus exposure and HLA in healthy donors. Sequencing used immunoSEQ multiplex PCR; TCRdb keeps in-frame clones, though not all of them. The sample lists tens of thousands of clones, 85% to 95% seen once, with roughly 1.2% in the top ten. Sequencing used PBMCs. These TCRs come from a man between 18 and 29 years old in good health and CMV-seronegative.

The chain joins TRBV7-2 to TRBJ2-1, with TRBD1 matching over 9 bases. Trimming took 8 bases from V and 6 from J; bases not matched to a gene: 8. Germline lookup yields CDR1 SGHTA and CDR2 FQGNSA. This CDR3 region has 14 residues. CDR3 sequence: CASANRGRRNEQFF. CDR3 in DNA: TGTGCCAGCGCCAACAGGGGGCGACGCAATGAGCAGTTCTTC.

V usage is TRBV28 and J usage is TRBJ1-1; D is possibly TRBD1 (6 bases). Trimming cost V 0 bases and J 4 bases, with 15 bases left between them. Germline V lookup: CDR1 MDHEN, CDR2 SYDVKM. The CDR3 spans 16 residues. The CDR3 region has the DNA TGTGCCAGCAGTTTATGGCTAGGGGGGGGAAGCACTGAAGCTTTCTTT. Translating it yields CASSLWLGGGSTEAFF.

The genes are TRBV10-3 and TRBJ2-7; 11 bases align to TRBD1. V was clipped by 6 bases and J by 7 bases; unmatched bases: 11. CDR1 and CDR2 from the germline V gene are ENHRY and SYGVKD. The CDR3 is made up of 15 amino acids. CDR3 region: CAIREAGTGGQEQYF. The CDR3 bases are TGTGCCATCAGGGAGGCCGGGACAGGGGGTCAGGAGCAGTACTTC.

V usage is TRBV29-1 and J usage is TRBJ2-3; D unclear. The germline V gene encodes CDR1 SQVTM and CDR2 ANQGSEA. The CDR3 consists of 12 residues. Trimming took 2 bases from V and 11 from J, leaving 14 bases between them. DNA of the CDR3: TGCAGCGTTGAATTTTGTCAAAGAGAGCAGTATTTT. Translating it yields CSVEFCQREQYF.

There are a few counts of this clone. The chain recombines TRBV18 with TRBJ1-2; 8 bases map to TRBD1. Looked up from germline, CDR1 is KGHSH and CDR2 is LQKENI. The CDR3 length is 15 residues. V gave up 2 bases and J gave up 8 bases; unmatched junction bases: 10. The CDR3 is CASSPIPRGRKGYTF. The DNA of the CDR3 is TGTGCCAGCTCACCAATCCCCAGGGGGCGTAAAGGCTACACCTTC.

This clone was seen a few times. CDR3 protein: CASSFRTGDEQYF. CDR3 in DNA: TGTGCCAGCAGCTTTCGGACAGGGGACGAGCAGTACTTC. This rearrangement joins TRBV21-1 to TRBJ2-7; the listed D gene, TRBD1, was not tested against the DNA. TRBV21-1 is tagged as a pseudogene. The CDR3 is made up of 13 amino acids.

This clone was detected once. This sequence joins TRBV5-6 and TRBJ2-5; TRBD1 agrees at 8 bases. CDR1 SGHDT and CDR2 YYEEEE come from the germline V gene. Losses at the gene ends were 5 bases for V and 5 bases for J; bases not matched to a gene: 11. The CDR3 spans 15 residues. The CDR3 DNA follows: TGTGCCAGCAGATTATACCGGACAGGGCGGGAGACCCAGTACTTC. Translated, it gives CASRLYRTGRETQYF.

This chain connects TRBV5-4 to TRBJ1-4; the D gene is possibly TRBD1 (6 bases). The CDR3 consists of 15 residues. The germline V gene encodes CDR1 SGHNT and CDR2 YYREEE (reference sequence). The V gene lost 0 bases and the J gene lost 8 bases, with 14 bases spanning the gap. CDR3 amino acids: CASSLGGGAREKLFF. CDR3 coding DNA: TGTGCCAGCAGCTTGGGAGGGGGGGCTCGAGAAAAACTGTTTTTT.

The chain carries TRBV21-1 and TRBJ1-1; TRBD1 reflects the table's D call only, with no check against the DNA. TRBV21-1 is a pseudogene segment. The CDR3 contains 16 residues. CDR3 loop: CASSNEQGYFFTEAFF. For the CDR3, the DNA is TGTGCCAGCAGCAACGAACAGGGTTATTTCTTCACTGAAGCTTTCTTT.

The chain has TRBV9 and TRBJ2-3; possible D gene TRBD2, 5 bases. In germline, CDR1 is SGDLS, CDR2 YYNGEE. Trimming cost V 3 bases and J 4 bases, with 12 bases left between them. The CDR3 has 14 amino acids. CDR3 residues: CASSASPEADTQYF. Written as DNA, the CDR3 is TGTGCCAGCAGCGCCTCCCCGGAGGCAGATACGCAGTATTTT. Full variable domain (rest looked up from reference TRBV9 and TRBJ2-3): DSGVTQTPKHLITATGQRVTLRCSPRSGDLSVYWYQQSLDQGLQFLIQYYNGEERAKGNILERFSAQQFPDLHSELNLSSLELGDSALYFCASSASPEADTQYFGPGTRLTVL.

The chain is built from TRBV7-2 and TRBJ1-5; D gene unclear. Trimming took 2 bases from V and 11 from J, leaving 16 bases between them. Germline V gene data show CDR1 as SGHTA and CDR2 as FQGNSA. The CDR3 totals 14 residues. The CDR3 loop is CASSLNREMATQHF. CDR3 nucleotides: TGTGCCAGCAGCTTAAATCGGGAAATGGCGACCCAGCATTTT. Using reference TRBV7-2 and TRBJ1-5 for the parts outside the CDR3, the full variable domain is GAGVSQSPSNKVTEKGKDVELRCDPISGHTALYWYRQSLGQGLEFLIYFQGNSAPDKSGLPSDRFSAERTGGSVSTLTIQRTQQEDSAVYLCASSLNREMATQHFGDGTRLSIL.

This clone has just one count. The chain has TRBV28 and TRBJ2-3; 8 bases are shared with TRBD1. CDR1 MDHEN and CDR2 SYDVKM come from the germline V gene. After removal of 5 bases from V and 2 bases from J, the junction contained 6 bases not matched to a gene. The CDR3 contains 15 residues. The CDR3 reads CASSPGTGDTDTQYF. CDR3 nucleotides: TGTGCCAGCAGTCCGGGGACAGGCGACACAGATACGCAGTATTTT.

The chain uses TRBV28 and TRBJ1-5, with D uncertain. CDR1 is MDHEN and CDR2 is SYDVKM in the germline V gene. V lost 8 bases, J lost 6 bases, and 29 bases lay in between. The CDR3 runs to 18 residues. The CDR3 protein is CASLSPGTAGLAGQPQHF. For the CDR3, the DNA is TGTGCCAGCCTTTCACCGGGCACAGCGGGTTTAGCAGGTCAGCCCCAGCATTTT. Using reference TRBV28 and TRBJ1-5 for the parts outside the CDR3, the full variable domain is DVKVTQSSRYLVKRTGEKVFLECVQDMDHENMFWYRQDPGLGLRLIYFSYDVKMKEKGDIPEGYSVSREKKERFSLILESASTNQTSMYLCASLSPGTAGLAGQPQHFGDGTRLSIL.

V is TRBV18 and J is TRBJ1-4, with 7 bases fitting TRBD1. V lost 6 bases to trimming and J lost 7 bases; unmatched junction nucleotides: 8. The V gene's germline CDR1 is KGHSH and CDR2 LQKENI. The CDR3 extends over 14 amino acids. The CDR3: CASSQDRNIEKLFF. CDR3 bases: TGTGCCAGCTCTCAGGACAGGAATATTGAAAAACTGTTTTTT.